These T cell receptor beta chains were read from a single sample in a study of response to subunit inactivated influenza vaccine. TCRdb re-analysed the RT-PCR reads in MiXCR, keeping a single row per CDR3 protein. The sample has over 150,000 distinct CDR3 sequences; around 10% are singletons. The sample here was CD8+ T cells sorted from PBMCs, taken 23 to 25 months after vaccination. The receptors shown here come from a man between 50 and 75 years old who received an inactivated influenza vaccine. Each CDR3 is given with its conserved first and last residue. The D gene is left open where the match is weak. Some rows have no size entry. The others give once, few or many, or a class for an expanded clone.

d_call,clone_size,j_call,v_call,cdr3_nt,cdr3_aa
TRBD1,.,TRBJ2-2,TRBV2,TGTGCCAGCGGCGGGACAGGGGGCTTGTACACCGGGGAGCTGTTTTTT,CASGGTGGLYTGELFF
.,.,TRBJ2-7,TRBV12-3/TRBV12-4,TGTGCCAGCAGTGCAGGCTACCCGGAGACCTCCTACGAGCAGTACTTC,CASSAGYPETSYEQYF
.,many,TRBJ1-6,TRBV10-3,TGTGCCATCAGTGAGTCGTCCGGGGCTTGGCCACCCCTCCACTTT,CAISESSGAWPPLHF
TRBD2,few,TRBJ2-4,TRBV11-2,TGTGCCAGCAGCCCCTTCCGTGCGGGAGGATTTATTCAGTACTTC,CASSPFRAGGFIQYF
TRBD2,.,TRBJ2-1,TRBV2,TGTGCCAGCAGACGGGGGTACGGGAGGGGTTACAATGAGCAGTTCTTC,CASRRGYGRGYNEQFF
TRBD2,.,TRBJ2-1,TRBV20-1,TGCAGTGCTACCCTCCTAGCGGGAGGGAGGAATGAGCAGTTCTTC,CSATLLAGGRNEQFF
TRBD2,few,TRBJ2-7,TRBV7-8,TGTGCCAGCAGCTTAGTTGGACAACTACCTGGGGGACTAGGGCCCGGGGAGCAGTACTTC,CASSLVGQLPGGLGPGEQYF
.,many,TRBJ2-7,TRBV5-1,TGCGCCAGCAGCCCCAGGGGTTTCGAGCAGTACTTC,CASSPRGFEQYF
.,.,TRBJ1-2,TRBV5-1,TGCGCCAGCAGCATGGGACTTAGCTATGGCTACACCTTC,CASSMGLSYGYTF
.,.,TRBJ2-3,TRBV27,TGTGCCAGCAGTTTATTACGCTCTAGCACAGATACGCAGTATTTT,CASSLLRSSTDTQYF
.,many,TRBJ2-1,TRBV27,TGTGCCAGCAGTTTAACGGCCGTGGGGCTCGCGAATGAGCAGTTCTTC,CASSLTAVGLANEQFF
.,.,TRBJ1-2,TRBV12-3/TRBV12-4,TGTGCCAGTGGCGGGGGGTTCTATGGCTACACCTTC,CASGGGFYGYTF
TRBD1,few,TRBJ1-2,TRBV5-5,TGTGCCAGCAGCTTGAACAGGGGGTATGGCTACACCTTC,CASSLNRGYGYTF
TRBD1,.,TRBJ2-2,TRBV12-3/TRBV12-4,TGTGCCAGCAGTTCCCCTTCCGGGACAGGGGCGCGGTTGCGGAGGTCCGGGGAGCTGTTTTTT,CASSSPSGTGARLRRSGELFF
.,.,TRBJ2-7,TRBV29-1,TGCAGCGTCGCGTTTTCCTACGAGCAGTACTTC,CSVAFSYEQYF
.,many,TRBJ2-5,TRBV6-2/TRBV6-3,TGTGCCAGCAGTTACTCGAAGGATGGAGGACAACAACAAGAGACCCAGTACTTC,CASSYSKDGGQQQETQYF
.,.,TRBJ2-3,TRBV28,TGTGCCAGCACCTCCCCCGGAATCACAGATACGCAGTATTTT,CASTSPGITDTQYF
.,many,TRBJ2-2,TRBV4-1,TGCGCCAGCAGCTCACATCCCGGGGAGCTGTTTTTT,CASSSHPGELFF
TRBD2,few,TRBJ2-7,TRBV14,TGTGCCAGCAGCCAGACTAGCGGAGGGCTCGACGAGCAGTACTTC,CASSQTSGGLDEQYF
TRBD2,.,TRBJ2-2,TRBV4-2,TGTGCCAGTTATAGCGGGAGGGCTGATACCGGGGAGCTGTTTTTT,CASYSGRADTGELFF
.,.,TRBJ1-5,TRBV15,TGTGCCACCAGCCACAACCCCGCGGCTAGCAATCAGCCCCAGCATTTT,CATSHNPAASNQPQHF
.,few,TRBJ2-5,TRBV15,TGTGCCACCAGAGAGTCCGGGAACCAAGAGACCCAGTACTTC,CATRESGNQETQYF
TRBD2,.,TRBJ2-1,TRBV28,TGTGCCAGCAGTCCGAGGGAGGGCCTCGATGAGCAGTTCTTC,CASSPREGLDEQFF
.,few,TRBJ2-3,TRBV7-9,TGTGCCAGCATCAGCGGCCGCGCGCGGGTCGCAGATACGCAGTATTTT,CASISGRARVADTQYF